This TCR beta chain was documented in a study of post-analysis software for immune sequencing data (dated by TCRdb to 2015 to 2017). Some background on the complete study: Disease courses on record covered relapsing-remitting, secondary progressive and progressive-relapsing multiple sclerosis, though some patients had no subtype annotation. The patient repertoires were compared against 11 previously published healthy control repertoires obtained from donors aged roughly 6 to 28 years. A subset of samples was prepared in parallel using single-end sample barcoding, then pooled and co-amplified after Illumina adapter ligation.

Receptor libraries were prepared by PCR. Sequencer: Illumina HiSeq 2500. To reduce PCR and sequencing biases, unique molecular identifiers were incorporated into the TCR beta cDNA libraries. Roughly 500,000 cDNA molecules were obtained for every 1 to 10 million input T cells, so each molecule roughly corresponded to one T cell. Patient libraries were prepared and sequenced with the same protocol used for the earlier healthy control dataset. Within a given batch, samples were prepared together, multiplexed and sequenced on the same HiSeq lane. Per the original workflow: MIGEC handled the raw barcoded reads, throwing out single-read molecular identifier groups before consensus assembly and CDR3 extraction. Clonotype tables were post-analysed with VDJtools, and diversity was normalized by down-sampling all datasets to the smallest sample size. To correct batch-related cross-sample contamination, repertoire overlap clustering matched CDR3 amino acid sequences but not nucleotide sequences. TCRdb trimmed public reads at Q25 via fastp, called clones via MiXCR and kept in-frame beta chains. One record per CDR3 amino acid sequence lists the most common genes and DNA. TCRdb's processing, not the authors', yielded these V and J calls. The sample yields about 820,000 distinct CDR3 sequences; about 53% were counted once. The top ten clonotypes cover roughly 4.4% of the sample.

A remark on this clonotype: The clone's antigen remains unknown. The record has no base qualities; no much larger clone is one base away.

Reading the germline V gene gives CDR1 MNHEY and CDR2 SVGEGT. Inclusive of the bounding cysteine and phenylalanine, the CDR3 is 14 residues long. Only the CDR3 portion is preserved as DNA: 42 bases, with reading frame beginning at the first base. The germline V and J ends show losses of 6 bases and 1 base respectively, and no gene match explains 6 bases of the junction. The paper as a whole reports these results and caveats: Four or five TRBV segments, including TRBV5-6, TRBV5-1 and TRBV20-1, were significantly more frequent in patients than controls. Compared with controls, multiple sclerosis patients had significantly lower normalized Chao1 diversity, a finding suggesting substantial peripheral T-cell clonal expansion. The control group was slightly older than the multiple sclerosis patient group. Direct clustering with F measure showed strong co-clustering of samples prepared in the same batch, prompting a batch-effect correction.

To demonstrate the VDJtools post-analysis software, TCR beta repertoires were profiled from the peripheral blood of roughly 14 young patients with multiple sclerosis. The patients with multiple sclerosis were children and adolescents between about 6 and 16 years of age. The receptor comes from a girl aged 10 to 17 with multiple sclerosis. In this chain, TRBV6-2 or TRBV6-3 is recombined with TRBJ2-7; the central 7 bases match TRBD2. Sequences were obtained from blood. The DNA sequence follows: TGTGCCAGCAGGTCGGGACTACCTTCCTACGAGCAGTACTTC. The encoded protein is CASRSGLPSYEQYF.